This T cell receptor beta chain stems from a study of T cell changes during pregnancy in multiple sclerosis. The table came from immunoSEQ multiplex PCR; TCRdb's copy has only in-frame clones and leaves some out. This table holds some 43,000 clones, about 90% found once. V shed 3 bases and J shed 9 bases, with 9 bases lying between them. The CDR3 totals 12 residues. Germline CDR1 reads SNHLY; CDR2 reads FYNNEI. The sequencing here drew on peripheral blood, taken in the first trimester of pregnancy. The genes are TRBV2 and TRBJ2-1, with D perhaps matching TRBD1 (5 bases). This TCR was sampled from a female donor in good health, enrolled as a control in a pregnancy study. The CDR3 protein is CASSDRVGEQFF. The DNA of the CDR3 is TGTGCCAGCAGTGACAGGGTAGGTGAGCAGTTCTTC.